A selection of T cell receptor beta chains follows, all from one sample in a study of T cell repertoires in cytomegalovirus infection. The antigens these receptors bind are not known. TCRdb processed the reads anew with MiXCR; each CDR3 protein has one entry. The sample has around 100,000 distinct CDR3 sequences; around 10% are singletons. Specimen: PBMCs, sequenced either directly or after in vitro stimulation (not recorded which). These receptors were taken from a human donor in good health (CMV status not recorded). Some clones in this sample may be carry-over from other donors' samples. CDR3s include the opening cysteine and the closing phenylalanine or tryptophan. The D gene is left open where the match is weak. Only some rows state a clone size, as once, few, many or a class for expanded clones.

TGCGCCACCCCCCCGGTAGGCGGAGTATTCTACGAGCAGTACTTC | CATPPVGGVFYEQYF | TRBJ2-7 | TRBV23-1 | . | .
TGTGCCAGCAGTTTATTTAAGGGTCGGAGGGAGACCCAGTACTTC | CASSLFKGRRETQYF | TRBJ2-5 | TRBV28 | few | .
TGTGCCAGCAGTGAAAGGCGCACTAGCGGGACCGGCGTCGGGGAGCTGTTTTTT | CASSERRTSGTGVGELFF | TRBJ2-2 | TRBV2 | . | TRBD2
TGCGCCAGCAGTCAACCGGGACAGGGGGCTCATGAGCAGTTCTTC | CASSQPGQGAHEQFF | TRBJ2-1 | TRBV23-1 | . | TRBD1
TGTGCCAGCCTTGCGGGCCAGGGTGAAGCTTTCTTT | CASLAGQGEAFF | TRBJ1-1 | TRBV5-6 | . | .
TGTGCCAGTATTCCGGACGCTAACTACAATGAGCAGTTCTTC | CASIPDANYNEQFF | TRBJ2-1 | TRBV19 | . | .
TGTGCCAGCAGTTTGTTGGGGGCCGCTAGCAATCAGCCCCAGCATTTT | CASSLLGAASNQPQHF | TRBJ1-5 | TRBV27 | few | .
TGTGCCAGCAGTGAAGGACTAGCGGCTAACAATGAGCAGTTCTTC | CASSEGLAANNEQFF | TRBJ2-1 | TRBV12-3/TRBV12-4 | few | TRBD2
TGTGCCAGCAGAAACAGCTCCTACAATGAGCAGTTCTTC | CASRNSSYNEQFF | TRBJ2-1 | TRBV7-2 | many | .
TGCGCCAGCAGCTTGGGTGGACTAGCGGGAGGGCCCAACAATGAGCAGTTCTTC | CASSLGGLAGGPNNEQFF | TRBJ2-1 | TRBV5-1 | few | TRBD2
TGTGCCAGCAGTCCAACAGGTTTGGGGGAGACCCAGTACTTC | CASSPTGLGETQYF | TRBJ2-5 | TRBV28 | many | .
TGTGCCAGCAGCTCCGCGAGCACAGATACGCAGTATTTT | CASSSASTDTQYF | TRBJ2-3 | TRBV7-2 | many | .
TGTGCCAGCAGTTCCGGACTAGCCGCGGGGACCCAGTACTTC | CASSSGLAAGTQYF | TRBJ2-5 | TRBV12-3/TRBV12-4 | . | TRBD2
TGTGCCAGCAGAGAATTATTGGGGGCCTCTCACTTC | CASRELLGASHF | TRBJ2-1 | TRBV12-3/TRBV12-4 | . | .
TGTGCCAGCAGCATAAGACGGCTAGACAATGAGCAGTTCTTC | CASSIRRLDNEQFF | TRBJ2-1 | TRBV7-8 | many | .
TGTGCCAGCAGGCTTGGGCAGGGCGCGAACACCGGGGAGCTGTTTTTT | CASRLGQGANTGELFF | TRBJ2-2 | TRBV7-3 | many | .
TGTGCCAGCAGCTTAGGGGCACTCAGCACAGATACGCAGTATTTT | CASSLGALSTDTQYF | TRBJ2-3 | TRBV7-6 | many | .
TGTGCCAGCAGTCCGCCAGAAATAGACTATGGCTACACCTTC | CASSPPEIDYGYTF | TRBJ1-2 | TRBV28 | many | .
TGTGCCAGCAGTTTATCGGAGGGGCCGCCCCAGCATTTT | CASSLSEGPPQHF | TRBJ1-5 | TRBV27 | few | .
TGTGCCAGCAGCTTGGGACAGGGCTCGGGCGAGCAGTACTTC | CASSLGQGSGEQYF | TRBJ2-7 | TRBV7-6 | many | TRBD1
TGTGCCAGCAGCGCCAGCACGGCAGGGGAAAAACTGTTTTTT | CASSASTAGEKLFF | TRBJ1-4 | TRBV9 | few | .
TGTGCCAGCAGAACATACGGGACAGGACACCTCACAGATACGCAGTATTTT | CASRTYGTGHLTDTQYF | TRBJ2-3 | TRBV27 | many | TRBD1
TGTGCTAGTGGTTTGGGGAGGTCCTCTGGGGCCAACGTCCTGACTTTC | CASGLGRSSGANVLTF | TRBJ2-6 | TRBV12-5 | many | .
TGTGCCAGCAGCCCCGGACAGAACTTGAACACTGAAGCTTTCTTT | CASSPGQNLNTEAFF | TRBJ1-1 | TRBV7-8 | many | .
TGTGCCAGCAGTTACTCCCGACTAGCCTATGAGCAGTTCTTC | CASSYSRLAYEQFF | TRBJ2-1 | TRBV6-2/TRBV6-3 | . | TRBD2
TGTGCCAGCAGCGCCGGACTCCTGAACACTGAAGCTTTCTTT | CASSAGLLNTEAFF | TRBJ1-1 | TRBV7-2 | many | .
TGTGCCAGCAGCTTACCGGGTGGAAAACTGTTTTTT | CASSLPGGKLFF | TRBJ1-4 | TRBV7-8 | many | .
TGTGCCAGCAGCTCTCTACTAGCGGGAGGGCCCGGGACCCAGTACTTC | CASSSLLAGGPGTQYF | TRBJ2-5 | TRBV7-2 | . | TRBD2
TGTGCCATCAGTGAGTCAACAGGGAATGGCTACACCTTC | CAISESTGNGYTF | TRBJ1-2 | TRBV10-3 | . | .
TGTGCCAGCAGTCCCCCCGGCAGGGGGGTGAGCTCCTATAATTCACCCCTCCACTTT | CASSPPGRGVSSYNSPLHF | TRBJ1-6 | TRBV6-2/TRBV6-3 | . | TRBD1
TGTGCCAGTAGTTGGGACGAGGCGGGTCAGCCCCAGCATTTT | CASSWDEAGQPQHF | TRBJ1-5 | TRBV19 | . | .
TGTGCCAGCAGCTCCGGGACAGAAAACGAAAAACTGTTTTTT | CASSSGTENEKLFF | TRBJ1-4 | TRBV7-9 | . | TRBD1
TGTGCCAGCAGCTCGGGACAGGGGGTCACTGAAGCTTTCTTT | CASSSGQGVTEAFF | TRBJ1-1 | TRBV11-3 | few | TRBD1
TGTGCCAGCAGCCGACCAGGGGCCGGGGAGCTGTTTTTT | CASSRPGAGELFF | TRBJ2-2 | TRBV7-2 | few | .
TGTGCCGCCCGACTAGCGGGAAAAGAGACCCAGTACTTC | CAARLAGKETQYF | TRBJ2-5 | TRBV12-3/TRBV12-4 | many | TRBD2
TGTGCCAGCGGTAACCCTAGCATTAACTCCTACGAGCAGTACTTC | CASGNPSINSYEQYF | TRBJ2-7 | TRBV12-3/TRBV12-4 | few | .
TGTGCCAGCAGCTTAAGTACAGGGGGGAAAGAAAAACTGTTTTTT | CASSLSTGGKEKLFF | TRBJ1-4 | TRBV7-6 | many | TRBD1